These 16 T cell receptor beta chains came from one sample sequenced in a study of T cell responses to AZD1222 COVID-19 vaccine. Measured with immunoSEQ multiplex PCR; TCRdb has only the in-frame clones, and not every one. The table records some 96,000 clones, around 90% of them present only once. This specimen was peripheral blood, taken on day 0 of AZD1222 vaccination. Source of these receptors: an adult in good health.

The sample holds one count of this clone. The chain carries TRBV28 and TRBJ2-3, with 9 positions matching TRBD2. J lost 2 bases, V lost 6 bases, and 12 bases had no gene match. Germline assignment: CDR1 MDHEN and CDR2 SYDVKM. The CDR3 is 17 residues long. The CDR3: CASSLPGAGGPTDTQYF. Written as DNA, the CDR3 is TGTGCCAGCAGCCTCCCTGGGGCGGGAGGGCCCACAGATACGCAGTATTTT.

The chain couples TRBV7-9 to TRBJ2-7; D is uncertain. In germline, CDR1 is SEHNR, CDR2 FQNEAQ (reference sequence). This CDR3 has 14 amino acids. Trimming removed 3 bases from V and 1 base from J, with 10 bases in between. CDR3 nucleotides: TGTGCCAGCAGCTTGCCGGAAGGGTCCTACGAGCAGTACTTC. Translating it yields CASSLPEGSYEQYF.

The gene calls are TRBV30 and TRBJ1-1, with a tentative D call TRBD1 (6 bases). Looked up from germline, CDR1 is GTSNPN and CDR2 is SVGIG (reference sequence). The CDR3 has 15 amino acids. Between the trimmed V and J ends, which lost 3 bases and 0 bases, there was a span of 14 bases. The CDR3 is CAWRAYRVMNTEAFF. CDR3 DNA: TGTGCCTGGAGGGCCTACAGGGTTATGAACACTGAAGCTTTCTTT.

J is TRBJ2-2 and V is TRBV4-1, with D unresolved. The CDR3 covers 14 residues. Germline V gene data show CDR1 as MGHRA and CDR2 as YSYEKL. V was trimmed by 10 bases and J by 0 bases, leaving 12 bases between them. CDR3: CATTGPTNTGELFF. The CDR3 DNA is TGCGCCACGACCGGGCCTACGAACACCGGGGAGCTGTTTTTT.

This chain uses TRBV4-1 with TRBJ2-5; D not certain. The germline V gene encodes CDR1 MGHRA and CDR2 YSYEKL. The V and J ends lost 2 bases and 0 bases respectively, with 13 bases between them. The CDR3 spans 16 residues. The CDR3 DNA is TGCGCCAGCAGCCAATCGCAGAGAGACTACCAAGAGACCCAGTACTTC. Its protein is CASSQSQRDYQETQYF.

This chain joins TRBV5-1 and TRBJ2-3; 9 bases agree with TRBD2. Germline loops: CDR1 SGHRS, CDR2 YFSETQ. V shed 3 bases and J 2 bases; nucleotides not matched to a gene: 10. The CDR3 is 17 residues long. The CDR3 region is CASSSMVAGGVTDTQYF. DNA of the CDR3: TGCGCCAGCAGCTCGATGGTCGCGGGAGGGGTCACAGATACGCAGTATTTT. Complete variable domain (other parts from reference TRBV5-1 and TRBJ2-3): KAGVTQTPRYLIKTRGQQVTLSCSPISGHRSVSWYQQTPGQGLQFLFEYFSETQRNKGNFPGRFSGRQFSNSRSEMNVSTLELGDSALYLCASSSMVAGGVTDTQYFGPGTRLTVL.

The CDR3 DNA reads as TGTGCCACCAGTGACCCCGGACTAGCGGGAGAGACGCAGTATTTT. Protein: CATSDPGLAGETQYF. The chain employs TRBV24-1 and TRBJ2-3; 13 bases fit TRBD2. V trimming: 4 bases; J trimming: 9 bases; junction bases outside the gene matches: 6. The CDR3 loop spans 15 amino acids. The germline gives CDR1 KGHDR, CDR2 SFDVKD.

The V gene is TRBV28, the J gene TRBJ2-1; 14 nucleotides align to TRBD2. Germline loops: CDR1 MDHEN, CDR2 SYDVKM. J was trimmed by 7 bases and V by 4 bases; bases with no gene match: 6. The CDR3 spans 16 residues. The CDR3, as DNA: TGTGCCAGCAGTTCACCCGGGACTAGCGGGAGTAATGAGCAGTTCTTC. Translated: CASSSPGTSGSNEQFF.

The chain couples TRBV7-8 to TRBJ2-1; 10 bases are shared with TRBD2. The CDR3 spans 16 residues. Trimming removed 1 base from V and 3 bases from J; junction bases left unmatched: 3. The germline V gene encodes CDR1 SGHVS and CDR2 FQNEAQ. CDR3 sequence reads: CASSLEAGGHYNEQFF. The CDR3 coding sequence is TGTGCCAGCAGCTTAGAAGCGGGAGGGCACTACAATGAGCAGTTCTTC.

The V and J genes are TRBV6-1 and TRBJ2-7; D remains unclear. The CDR3 length is 13 residues. Per germline, CDR1 MNHNS and CDR2 SASEGT. Deletions cut 3 bases from V and 5 bases from J, with 11 bases between. The CDR3 spells CASSDMMENEQYF. The CDR3 DNA reads as TGTGCCAGCAGTGATATGATGGAGAACGAGCAGTACTTC.

J is TRBJ1-5 and V is TRBV29-1, with 9 bases fitting TRBD1. CDR3 length equals 14 residues. The germline V gene encodes CDR1 SQVTM and CDR2 ANQGSEA. J gave up 4 bases and V 6 bases, and 7 bases lay outside the gene matches. The chain's CDR3 is CSVDRGQGNQPQHF. The CDR3 coding sequence is TGCAGCGTGGACAGGGGCCAGGGTAATCAGCCCCAGCATTTT.

The chain couples TRBV19 to TRBJ1-2, with no clear D. Germline V gives CDR1 LNHDA, CDR2 SQIVND (reference sequence). V was trimmed by 2 bases and J by 4 bases, leaving 5 bases between them. The CDR3 spans 12 residues. The chain's CDR3 is CASSIQSYGYTF. In nucleotides, the CDR3 is TGTGCCAGTAGTATACAGTCCTATGGCTACACCTTC. The whole variable domain, filled in from reference TRBV19 and TRBJ1-2, reads DGGITQSPKYLFRKEGQNVTLSCEQNLNHDAMYWYRQDPGQGLRLIYYSQIVNDFQKGDIAEGYSVSREKKESFPLTVTSAQKNPTAFYLCASSIQSYGYTFGSGTRLTVV.

On this clone itself: One end of the junction is discordant with germline, which a read error may explain. The CDR3: CASSSQGPSNEQYF. The CDR3 DNA follows: TGTGCCAGCAGCTCCCAGGGGCCCTCCAACGAGCAGTACTTC. The chain recombines TRBV7-3 with TRBJ2-7; weak D call: TRBD1 (6 bases). Per germline, CDR1 SGHTA and CDR2 FQGTGA. This CDR3 spans 14 amino acids.

This sequence joins TRBV7-8 and TRBJ2-3, with D possibly matching TRBD1 (6 bases). The length of the CDR3 is 14 residues. V lost 6 bases to trimming and J lost 0 bases, with 10 bases between them. The germline V gene encodes CDR1 SGHVS and CDR2 FQNEAQ. The CDR3 DNA is TGTGCCAGCAGATCGGACAGTAGCACAGATACGCAGTATTTT. Its translation: CASRSDSSTDTQYF.

This clone was detected only once. The chain is built from TRBV11-2 and TRBJ2-7; TRBD2 matches 11 bases. This CDR3 contains 16 residues. Germline assignment: CDR1 SGHAT and CDR2 FQNNGV. V lost 1 base, J lost 0 bases, and 2 bases stayed unmatched. CDR3 coding DNA: TGTGCCAGCAGCTTAGTTCTAGCGGGAGGCTCCTACGAGCAGTACTTC. It encodes CASSLVLAGGSYEQYF.

The rearrangement links TRBV4-3 to TRBJ2-1; TRBD1 or TRBD2 may be the D gene (5 bases each). CDR3 length: 16 residues. Germline assignment: CDR1 LGHNA and CDR2 YSLEER. V gave up 2 bases and J gave up 2 bases, with 13 bases separating them. The CDR3 spells CASSQTGRGAYNEQFF. The CDR3 DNA sequence: TGCGCCAGCAGCCAAACGGGGAGAGGGGCCTACAATGAGCAGTTCTTC.